Listed here are 4 T cell receptor beta chains from one sample, sequenced in a study of blood T cells in healthy people across ages. Next came a second PCR, run for about 7 to 12 cycles, which used a sample-barcoded 5' primer along with a J-beta primer mix. MiXCR was run by TCRdb on the 5' RACE reads, yielding one entry per CDR3 protein. Altogether about a million distinct CDR3 sequences are present, roughly half being singletons, with the ten largest covering about a fifth. Sequenced input: blood. These receptors were collected from a woman aged 55-69 years in good health.

The chain is built from TRBV13 and TRBJ2-1; either TRBD1 or TRBD2 may fit D (5 bases each). V lost 6 bases and J lost 10, with 19 bases in between. Germline V gene lookup returns CDR1 PRHDT and CDR2 FYEKMQ (reference sequence). This CDR3 region has 14 residues. CDR3 in DNA: TGTGCCAGCAGTCCACGAGGGACGTGGTCAGAGCAGTTCTTC. Protein: CASSPRGTWSEQFF.

The chain couples TRBV4-1 to TRBJ2-1, with D hard to call. This CDR3 comprises 16 residues. V shed 0 bases and J shed 5 bases, with 14 bases lying between them. Germline V CDR1 and CDR2: MGHRA, YSYEKL. CDR3 protein: CASSQEGLRRHNEQFF. In DNA form, the CDR3 reads TGCGCCAGCAGCCAAGAAGGGTTGCGGAGACACAATGAGCAGTTCTTC.

This clonotype turned up a few times. The chain uses TRBV6-5 and TRBJ2-1; weak D call: TRBD2 (5 bases). Germline CDR1 and CDR2: MNHEY and SVGAGI. Trimming took off 2 bases at V and 3 bases at J, with 11 bases between the two ends. This CDR3 has 15 amino acids. As DNA, the CDR3 is TGTGCCAGCAGTTACAGGAGGACGAACTACAATGAGCAGTTCTTC. Translating it yields CASSYRRTNYNEQFF.

This clonotype was counted a few times. The chain uses TRBV7-2 and TRBJ1-2; no firm D call. Per the germline V gene, CDR1 is SGHTA and CDR2 is FQGNSA. This CDR3 is 11 amino acids long. The ends were cut back, 3 bases at V and 9 bases at J, with 8 bases in the middle. The CDR3 DNA sequence: TGTGCCAGCAGCTTTGGGGAGAGCTACACCTTC. Its protein is CASSFGESYTF.